This TCR beta chain came from a study of radiotherapy plus CTLA-4 blockade in lung cancer. Looking at the study overall: There were objective responses in around 18% of patients, and about 31% had disease control.

Sequencing was performed with immunoSEQ multiplex PCR; in TCRdb, only in-frame clones are kept and a portion is missing. The top ten hold approximately 22% of the sample, which has around 82,000 clones, over 70% seen once. The CDR3 is 12 amino acids. With 4 bases removed from V and 5 bases from J, the gap between germline ends came to 8 bases. CDR1 and CDR2 (germline): LNHDA, SQIVND (reference sequence). Focal radiation and CTLA-4 blockade (ipilimumab) were tested in chemo-refractory metastatic non-small-cell lung cancer patients. The sequence was collected from a human donor with non-small cell lung cancer whose response to radiotherapy plus ipilimumab could not be evaluated. Some clones in this sample may be carry-over from other donors' samples. V is TRBV19 and J is TRBJ2-5; D may be TRBD2 (6 bases). This material consisted of peripheral blood, taken from a patient treated with radiotherapy plus ipilimumab. CDR3 loop: CASSTRGETQYF. The CDR3 nucleotides are TGTGCCAGTAGTACCCGGGGGGAGACCCAGTACTTC.